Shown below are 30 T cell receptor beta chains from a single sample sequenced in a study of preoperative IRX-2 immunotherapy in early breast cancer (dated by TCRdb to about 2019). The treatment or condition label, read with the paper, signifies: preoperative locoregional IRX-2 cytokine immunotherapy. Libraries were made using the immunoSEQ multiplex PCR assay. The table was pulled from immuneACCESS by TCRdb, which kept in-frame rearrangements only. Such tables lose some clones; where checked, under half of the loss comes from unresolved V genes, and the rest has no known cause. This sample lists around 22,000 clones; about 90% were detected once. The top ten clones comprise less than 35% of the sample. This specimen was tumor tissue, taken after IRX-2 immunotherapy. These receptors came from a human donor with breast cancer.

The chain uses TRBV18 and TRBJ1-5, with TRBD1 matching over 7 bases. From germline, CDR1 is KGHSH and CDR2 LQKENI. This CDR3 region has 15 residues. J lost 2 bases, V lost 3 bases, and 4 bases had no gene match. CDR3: CASSPRQGGNQPQHF. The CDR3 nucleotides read TGTGCCAGCTCACCGAGGCAGGGGGGCAATCAGCCCCAGCATTTT.

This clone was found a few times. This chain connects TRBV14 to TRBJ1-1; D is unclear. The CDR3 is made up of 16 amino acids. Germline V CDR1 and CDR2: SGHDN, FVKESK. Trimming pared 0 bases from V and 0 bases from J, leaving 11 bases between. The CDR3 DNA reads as TGTGCCAGCAGCCAAGATCGGTGGCCCCTGAACACTGAAGCTTTCTTT. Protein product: CASSQDRWPLNTEAFF.

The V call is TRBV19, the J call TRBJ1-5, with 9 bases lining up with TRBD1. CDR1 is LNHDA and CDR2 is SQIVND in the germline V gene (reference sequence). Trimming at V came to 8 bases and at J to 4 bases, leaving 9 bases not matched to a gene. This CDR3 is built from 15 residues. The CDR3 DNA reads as TGTGCCAGTGGGGCTCCGGACAGGGGAAATCAGCCCCAGCATTTT. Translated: CASGAPDRGNQPQHF.

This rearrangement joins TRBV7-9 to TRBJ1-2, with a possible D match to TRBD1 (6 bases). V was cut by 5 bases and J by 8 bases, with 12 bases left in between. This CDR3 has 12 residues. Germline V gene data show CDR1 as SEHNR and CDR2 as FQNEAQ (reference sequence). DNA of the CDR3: TGTGCCAGCAGCCAGGGGCGTCGAGGCTACACCTTC. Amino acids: CASSQGRRGYTF. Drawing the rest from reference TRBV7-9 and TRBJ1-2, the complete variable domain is DTGVSQNPRHKITKRGQNVTFRCDPISEHNRLYWYRQTLGQGPEFLTYFQNEAQLEKSRLLSDRFSAERPKGSFSTLEIQRTEQGDSAMYLCASSQGRRGYTFGSGTRLTVV.

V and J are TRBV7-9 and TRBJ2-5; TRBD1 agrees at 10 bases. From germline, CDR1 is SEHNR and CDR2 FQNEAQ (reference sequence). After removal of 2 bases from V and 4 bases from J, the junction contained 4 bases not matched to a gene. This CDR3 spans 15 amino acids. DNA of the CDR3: TGTGCCAGCAGCTTAAAGGGACAGGGGACAGAGACCCAGTACTTC. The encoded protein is CASSLKGQGTETQYF.

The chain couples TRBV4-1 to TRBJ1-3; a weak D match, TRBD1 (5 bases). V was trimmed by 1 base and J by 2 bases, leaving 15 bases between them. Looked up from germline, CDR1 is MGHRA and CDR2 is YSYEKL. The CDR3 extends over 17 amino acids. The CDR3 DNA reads TGCGCCAGCAGCCAAGGAACTACAGGATCCCCTGGAAACACCATATATTTT. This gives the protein CASSQGTTGSPGNTIYF.

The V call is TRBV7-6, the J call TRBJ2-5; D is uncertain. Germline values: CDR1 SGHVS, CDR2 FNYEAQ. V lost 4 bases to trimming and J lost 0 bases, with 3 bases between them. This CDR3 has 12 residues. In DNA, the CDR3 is TGTGCCAGCAGCTCAAACCAAGAGACCCAGTACTTC. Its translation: CASSSNQETQYF.

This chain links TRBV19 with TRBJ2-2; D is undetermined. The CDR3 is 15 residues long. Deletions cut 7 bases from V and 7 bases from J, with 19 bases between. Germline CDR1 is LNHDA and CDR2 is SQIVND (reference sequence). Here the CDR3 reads CASIEGAVARGELFF. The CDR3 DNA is TGTGCCAGTATCGAAGGTGCCGTGGCCCGCGGGGAGCTGTTTTTT. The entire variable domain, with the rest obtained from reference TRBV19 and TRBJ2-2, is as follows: DGGITQSPKYLFRKEGQNVTLSCEQNLNHDAMYWYRQDPGQGLRLIYYSQIVNDFQKGDIAEGYSVSREKKESFPLTVTSAQKNPTAFYLCASIEGAVARGELFFGEGSRLTVL.

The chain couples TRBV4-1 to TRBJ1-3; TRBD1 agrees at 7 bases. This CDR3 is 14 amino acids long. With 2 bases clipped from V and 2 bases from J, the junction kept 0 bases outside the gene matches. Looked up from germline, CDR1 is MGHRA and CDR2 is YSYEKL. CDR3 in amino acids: CASSQTGAGNTIYF. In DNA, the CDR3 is TGCGCCAGCAGCCAAACAGGGGCTGGAAACACCATATATTTT.

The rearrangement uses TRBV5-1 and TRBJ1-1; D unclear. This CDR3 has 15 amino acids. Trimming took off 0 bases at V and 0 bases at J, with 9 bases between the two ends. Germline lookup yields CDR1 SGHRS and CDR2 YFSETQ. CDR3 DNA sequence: TGCGCCAGCAGCTTGGAAGGCAGCATGAACACTGAAGCTTTCTTT. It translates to CASSLEGSMNTEAFF.

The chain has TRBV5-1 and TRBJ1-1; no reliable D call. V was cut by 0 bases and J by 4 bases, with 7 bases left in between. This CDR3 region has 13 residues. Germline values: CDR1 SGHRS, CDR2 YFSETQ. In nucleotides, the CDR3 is TGCGCCAGCAGCTTGGCGATACGCACTGAAGCTTTCTTT. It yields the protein CASSLAIRTEAFF.

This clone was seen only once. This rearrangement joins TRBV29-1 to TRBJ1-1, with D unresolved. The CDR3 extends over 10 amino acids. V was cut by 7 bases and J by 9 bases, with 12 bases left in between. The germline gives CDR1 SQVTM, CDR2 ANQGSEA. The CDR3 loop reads CSGSDGQAFF. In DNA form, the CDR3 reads TGCAGCGGGAGTGATGGGCAAGCTTTCTTT.

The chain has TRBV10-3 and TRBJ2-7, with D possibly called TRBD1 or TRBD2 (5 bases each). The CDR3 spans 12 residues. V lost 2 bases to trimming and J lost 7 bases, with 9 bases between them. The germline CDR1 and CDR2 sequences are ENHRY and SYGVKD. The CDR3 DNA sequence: TGTGCCATCAGTGAGGGGAGACAGGAGCAGTACGTC. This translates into CAISEGRQEQYV.

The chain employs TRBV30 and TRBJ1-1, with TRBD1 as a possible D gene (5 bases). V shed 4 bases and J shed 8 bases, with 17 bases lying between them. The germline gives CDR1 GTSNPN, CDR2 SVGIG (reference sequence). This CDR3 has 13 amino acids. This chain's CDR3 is CAWMKGPVGEAFF. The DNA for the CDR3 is TGTGCCTGGATGAAGGGGCCGGTTGGAGAAGCTTTCTTT.

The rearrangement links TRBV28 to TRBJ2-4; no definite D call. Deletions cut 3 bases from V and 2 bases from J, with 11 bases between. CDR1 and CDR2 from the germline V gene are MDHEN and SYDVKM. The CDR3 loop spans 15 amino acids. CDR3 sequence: CASSFRENTKNIQYF. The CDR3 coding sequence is TGTGCCAGCAGTTTTAGAGAAAACACCAAAAACATTCAGTACTTC.

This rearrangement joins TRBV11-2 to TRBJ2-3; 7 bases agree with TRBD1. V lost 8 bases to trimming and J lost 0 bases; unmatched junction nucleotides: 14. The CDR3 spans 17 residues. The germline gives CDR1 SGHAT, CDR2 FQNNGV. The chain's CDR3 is CASPRTSIRGSTDTQYF. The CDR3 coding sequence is TGTGCCAGCCCGCGCACTAGTATCAGGGGGAGCACAGATACGCAGTATTTT. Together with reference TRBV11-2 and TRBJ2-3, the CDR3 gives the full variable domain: EAGVAQSPRYKIIEKRQSVAFWCNPISGHATLYWYQQILGQGPKLLIQFQNNGVVDDSQLPKDRFSAERLKGVDSTLKIQPAKLEDSAVYLCASPRTSIRGSTDTQYFGPGTRLTVL.

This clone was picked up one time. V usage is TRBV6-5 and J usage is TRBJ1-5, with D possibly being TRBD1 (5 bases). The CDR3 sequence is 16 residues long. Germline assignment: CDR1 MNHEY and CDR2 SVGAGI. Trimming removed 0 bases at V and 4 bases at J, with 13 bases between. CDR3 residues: CASSYSKRQGNQPQHF. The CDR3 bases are TGTGCCAGCAGTTACTCAAAACGGCAGGGAAATCAGCCCCAGCATTTT.

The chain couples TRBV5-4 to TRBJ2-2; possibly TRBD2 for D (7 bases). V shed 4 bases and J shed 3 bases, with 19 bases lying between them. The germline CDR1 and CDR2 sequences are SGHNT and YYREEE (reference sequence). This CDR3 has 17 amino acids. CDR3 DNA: TGTGCCAGCAGCCTACCCTGGGGGGGCAAGGACACCGGGGAGCTGTTTTTT. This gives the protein CASSLPWGGKDTGELFF.

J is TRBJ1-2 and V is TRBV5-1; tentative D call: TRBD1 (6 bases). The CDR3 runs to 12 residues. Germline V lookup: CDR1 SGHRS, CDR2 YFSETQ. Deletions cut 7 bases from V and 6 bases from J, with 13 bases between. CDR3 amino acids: CASRIGGDGYTF. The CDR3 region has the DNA TGCGCCAGCCGGATAGGGGGGGATGGCTACACCTTC.

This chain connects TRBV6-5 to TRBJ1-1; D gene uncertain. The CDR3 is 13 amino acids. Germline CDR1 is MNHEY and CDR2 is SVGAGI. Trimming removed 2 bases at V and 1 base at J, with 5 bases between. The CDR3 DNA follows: TGTGCCAGCAGTTACACCAGGAACACTGAAGCTTTCTTT. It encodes CASSYTRNTEAFF.

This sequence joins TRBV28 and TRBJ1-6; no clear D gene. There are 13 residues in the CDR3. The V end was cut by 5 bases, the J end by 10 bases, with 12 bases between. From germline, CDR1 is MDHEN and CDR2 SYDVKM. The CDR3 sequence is CASSVAMPSPLHF. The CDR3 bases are TGTGCCAGCAGTGTCGCGATGCCCTCACCCCTCCACTTT.

Here the CDR3 reads CASSFEGREYF. The CDR3, as DNA: TGTGCCAGCAGCTTTGAAGGTCGGGAGTACTTC. The chain joins TRBV7-9 to TRBJ2-5, with D unclear. The CDR3 consists of 11 residues. The ends were cut back, 3 bases at V and 12 bases at J, with 11 bases in the middle. Per the germline V gene, CDR1 is SEHNR and CDR2 is FQNEAQ (reference sequence).

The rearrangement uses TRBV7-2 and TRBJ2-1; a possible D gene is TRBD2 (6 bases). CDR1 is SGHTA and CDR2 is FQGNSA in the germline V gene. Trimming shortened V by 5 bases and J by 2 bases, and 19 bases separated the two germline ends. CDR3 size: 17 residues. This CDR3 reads CASSPGPGRGAYNEQFF. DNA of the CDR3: TGTGCCAGCAGCCCCGGGCCCGGGCGGGGAGCCTACAATGAGCAGTTCTTC.

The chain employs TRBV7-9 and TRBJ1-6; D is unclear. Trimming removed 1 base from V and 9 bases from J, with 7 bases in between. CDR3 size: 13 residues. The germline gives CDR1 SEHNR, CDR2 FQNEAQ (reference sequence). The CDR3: CASSLDAFSPLHF. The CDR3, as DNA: TGTGCCAGCAGCTTAGATGCGTTTTCACCCCTCCACTTT.

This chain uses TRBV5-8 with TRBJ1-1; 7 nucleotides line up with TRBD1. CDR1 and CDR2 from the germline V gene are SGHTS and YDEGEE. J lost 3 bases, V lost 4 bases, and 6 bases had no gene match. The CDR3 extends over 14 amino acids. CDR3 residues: CASSARQGHTEAFF. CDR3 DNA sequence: TGTGCCAGCAGCGCCCGACAGGGTCACACTGAAGCTTTCTTT.

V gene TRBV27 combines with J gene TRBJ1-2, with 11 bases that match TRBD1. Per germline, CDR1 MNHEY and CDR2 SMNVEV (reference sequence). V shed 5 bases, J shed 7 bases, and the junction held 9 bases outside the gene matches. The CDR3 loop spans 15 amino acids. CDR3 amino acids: CASSPTGTGGFGYTF. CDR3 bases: TGTGCCAGCAGTCCAACCGGGACAGGGGGATTTGGCTACACCTTC.

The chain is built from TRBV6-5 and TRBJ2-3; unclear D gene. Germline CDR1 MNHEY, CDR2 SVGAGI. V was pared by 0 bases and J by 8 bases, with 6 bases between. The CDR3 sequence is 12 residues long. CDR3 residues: CASSYSDGTQYF. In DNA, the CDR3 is TGTGCCAGCAGTTACTCCGACGGTACGCAGTATTTT.

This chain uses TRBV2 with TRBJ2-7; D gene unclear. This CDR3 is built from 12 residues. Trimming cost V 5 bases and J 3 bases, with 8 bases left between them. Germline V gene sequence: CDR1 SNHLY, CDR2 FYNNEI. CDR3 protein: CASSLIGYEQYV. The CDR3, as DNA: TGTGCCAGCAGTTTAATTGGCTACGAGCAGTACGTC.

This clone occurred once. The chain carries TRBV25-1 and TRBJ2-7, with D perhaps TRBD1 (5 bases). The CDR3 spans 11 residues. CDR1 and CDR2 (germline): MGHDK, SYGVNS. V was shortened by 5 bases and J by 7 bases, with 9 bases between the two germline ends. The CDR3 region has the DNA TGTGCCAGCAGTCAAGGGGAAGAGCAGTACGTC. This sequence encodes CASSQGEEQYV.

Here the CDR3 reads CASRRGLYSGQETQYF. CDR3 DNA: TGTGCCAGCAGACGGGGACTTTATTCGGGCCAAGAGACCCAGTACTTC. The V and J genes are TRBV11-3 and TRBJ2-5; possible D gene TRBD2, 6 bases. The germline CDR1 and CDR2 sequences are SGHNT and YENEEA. Trimming removed 6 bases at V and 1 base at J, with 18 bases between. This CDR3 comprises 16 residues. The full variable domain, in which reference TRBV11-3 and TRBJ2-5 provide the parts outside the CDR3, is EAGVVQSPRYKIIEKKQPVAFWCNPISGHNTLYWYLQNLGQGPELLIRYENEEAVDDSQLPKDRFSAERLKGVDSTLKIQPAELGDSAVYLCASRRGLYSGQETQYFGPGTRLLVL.